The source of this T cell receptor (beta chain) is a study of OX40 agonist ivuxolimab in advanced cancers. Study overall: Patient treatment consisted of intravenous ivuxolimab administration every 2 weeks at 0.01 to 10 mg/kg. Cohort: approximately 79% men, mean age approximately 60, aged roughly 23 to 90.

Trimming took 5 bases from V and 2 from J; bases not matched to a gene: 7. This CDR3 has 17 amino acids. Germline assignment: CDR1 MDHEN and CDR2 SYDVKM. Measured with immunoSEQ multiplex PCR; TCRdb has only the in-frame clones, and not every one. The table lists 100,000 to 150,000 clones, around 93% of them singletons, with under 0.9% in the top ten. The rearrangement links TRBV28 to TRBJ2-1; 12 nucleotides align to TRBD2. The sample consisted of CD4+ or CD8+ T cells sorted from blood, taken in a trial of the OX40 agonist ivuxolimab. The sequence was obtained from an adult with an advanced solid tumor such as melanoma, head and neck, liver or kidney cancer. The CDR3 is CASSPRLAGVAYNEQFF. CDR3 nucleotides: TGTGCCAGCAGTCCCCGACTAGCGGGAGTGGCCTACAATGAGCAGTTCTTC.